This T cell receptor beta chain was obtained from a study of graft-versus-host responses after intestinal transplantation. Study-level background: Grafts were multivisceral, liver-intestinal, or isolated intestinal.

Germline V gene sequence: CDR1 SGHAT, CDR2 FQNNGV. The CDR3 is 16 residues long. V dropped 0 bases and J dropped 2; count of bases not matched to a gene: 6. Libraries were prepared by immunoSEQ multiplex PCR; TCRdb keeps only in-frame clonotypes and omits some of them. The sample has about 110,000 clones, about 94% seen once; the top ten hold about 0.51%. Study findings and constraints: Early post-transplant declines in HvG were associated with peak levels of circulating GvH clones.

This clone has a single count. The antigen remains unidentified. Here the sequenced sample was unstimulated CD8+ T cells sorted from spleen or lymph node cells, taken before intestinal transplant. The receptor was isolated from a human donor who received an intestinal transplant. The rearrangement joins TRBV11-2 to TRBJ2-7, with TRBD2 identical over 8 bases. CDR3 DNA sequence: TGTGCCAGCAGCTTAGACCGGGGGGGTACCACCTACGAGCAGTACTTC. Protein sequence: CASSLDRGGTTYEQYF.